Shown below are 10 T cell receptor beta chains from a single sample sequenced in a study of T cell responses to AZD1222 COVID-19 vaccine. Assay used: immunoSEQ multiplex PCR; TCRdb lists only in-frame clones, some missing. The sample contains under 150,000 clones, more than 70% of which appear only once. Sequenced here: peripheral blood, sampled 28 days after the second AZD1222 dose. Receptors were obtained from an adult who received the AZD1222 COVID-19 vaccine.

The chain couples TRBV18 to TRBJ1-4, with 9 bases fitting TRBD1. This CDR3 comprises 16 residues. CDR1 and CDR2 (germline): KGHSH, LQKENI. The J segment lost 7 bases and the V segment lost 3 bases, leaving 9 bases of the junction unmatched. CDR3 loop: CASSPTRTGETEKLFF. CDR3 DNA: TGTGCCAGCTCACCTACCCGGACAGGGGAGACTGAAAAACTGTTTTTT. The full variable domain, its missing parts supplied by reference TRBV18 and TRBJ1-4, is NAGVMQNPRHLVRRRGQEARLRCSPMKGHSHVYWYRQLPEEGLKFMVYLQKENIIDESGMPKERFSAEFPKEGPSILRIQQVVRGDSAAYFCASSPTRTGETEKLFFGSGTQLSVL.

This clone was recorded once. Here the CDR3 DNA reads TGTGCCAGCAGCCTAGACAGGGGGCGGTACACCGGGGAGCTGTTTTTT. It is translated as CASSLDRGRYTGELFF. The rearrangement uses TRBV13 and TRBJ2-2, with 10 bases fitting TRBD1. J was trimmed by 3 bases and V by 5 bases; bases with no gene match: 6. Germline CDR1 and CDR2: PRHDT and FYEKMQ (reference sequence). CDR3 size: 16 residues.

At least ten counts were recorded for this clone. The chain recombines TRBV27 with TRBJ1-2, with D tentatively TRBD1 (5 bases). The CDR3 extends over 15 amino acids. V gave up 6 bases and J gave up 8 bases, with 22 bases separating them. The germline CDR1 and CDR2 sequences are MNHEY and SMNVEV (reference sequence). CDR3 sequence: CASRPRSSGSWGYTF. Written as DNA, the CDR3 is TGTGCCAGCAGACCCAGGAGTTCAGGGTCTTGGGGCTACACCTTC.

This clone has only one observation. The chain couples TRBV12-3 or TRBV12-4 to TRBJ2-7; D gene ambiguous. Trimming took off 6 bases at V and 5 bases at J, with 11 bases between the two ends. This CDR3 is 12 amino acids long. The CDR3 spells CASSQIVHEQYF. In nucleotides, the CDR3 is TGTGCCAGCAGCCAGATAGTCCACGAGCAGTACTTC.

The CDR3 bases are TGTGCCAGCAGTTATGGAACGGCCCGCTCCTACGAGCAGTACTTC. This translates into CASSYGTARSYEQYF. V usage is TRBV6-5 and J usage is TRBJ2-7; no reliable D call. With 3 bases removed from V and 0 bases from J, the gap between germline ends came to 12 bases. The CDR3 is made up of 15 amino acids. Germline V lookup: CDR1 MNHEY, CDR2 SVGAGI.

The gene calls are TRBV28 and TRBJ1-2, with 7 bases identical to TRBD1. J gave up 5 bases and V 6 bases, and 9 bases lay outside the gene matches. Germline V CDR1 and CDR2: MDHEN, SYDVKM. CDR3 length equals 14 residues. CDR3 DNA sequence: TGTGCCAGCAGCCCGGACAGGCAGGATTATGGCTACACCTTC. Translation: CASSPDRQDYGYTF.

The chain uses TRBV5-6 and TRBJ1-2; tentatively, D is TRBD1 (5 bases). The V gene's germline CDR1 is SGHDT and CDR2 YYEEEE. Trimming shortened V by 0 bases and J by 4 bases, and 16 bases separated the two germline ends. CDR3 length: 16 amino acids. CDR3: CASSLAGQGDLYGYTF. CDR3 in DNA: TGTGCCAGCAGCTTGGCCGGGCAGGGCGACCTCTATGGCTACACCTTC.

The rearrangement joins TRBV3-1 (or the pseudogene TRBV3-2) to TRBJ2-3; 7 nucleotides agree with TRBD1. Germline values: CDR1 LGHDT, CDR2 YNNKEL (reference sequence). V trimming: 4 bases; J trimming: 0 bases; junction bases outside the gene matches: 4. The length of the CDR3 is 15 residues. DNA of the CDR3: TGTGCCAGCAGCCTTTCGGACAGGAGCACAGATACGCAGTATTTT. It yields the protein CASSLSDRSTDTQYF.

The rearrangement uses TRBV5-6 and TRBJ2-7; no clear D. This CDR3 has 11 amino acids. V gave up 3 bases and J gave up 4 bases, with 5 bases separating them. Germline lookup yields CDR1 SGHDT and CDR2 YYEEEE. CDR3 in DNA: TGTGCCAGCAGCTCCTATTACGAGCAGTACTTC. Translation gives CASSSYYEQYF. Looking up the rest from reference TRBV5-6 and TRBJ2-7 gives the full variable domain: DAGVTQSPTHLIKTRGQQVTLRCSPKSGHDTVSWYQQALGQGPQFIFQYYEEEERQRGNFPDRFSGHQFPNYSSELNVNALLLGDSALYLCASSSYYEQYFGPGTRLTVT.

J is TRBJ1-1 and V is TRBV6-5; D gene unclear. The CDR3 extends over 13 amino acids. The germline V and J ends were trimmed by 9 bases and 0 bases, with 11 bases remaining between them. The V gene's germline CDR1 is MNHEY and CDR2 SVGAGI. The DNA for the CDR3 is TGTGCCAGTCACCAGACGATGAACACTGAAGCTTTCTTT. Translation: CASHQTMNTEAFF.